This is a list of T cell receptor beta chains from one sample in a study of blood T cells in healthy people across ages. From the 5' RACE reads, TCRdb called clonotypes with MiXCR, one entry per CDR3 protein. The table includes 540,000 or so distinct CDR3 sequences, more than 20% detected once. Separately, the same data were catalogued under a study of T cells of mothers and their children.

The sample consisted of blood. The receptors were gathered from a boy between 10 and 17 years old in good health. CDR3s include the opening cysteine and the closing phenylalanine or tryptophan. A D gene is named only where the DNA matches it firmly. Not all rows give a size; the values are once, few, many and, for expanded clones, a class.

j_call,v_call,clone_size,cdr3_length,d_call,cdr3_aa,cdr3_nt
TRBJ2-7,TRBV6-2/TRBV6-3,few,14,-,CASSYYGKTYEQYF,TGTGCCAGCAGTTACTATGGGAAAACCTACGAGCAGTACTTC
TRBJ2-7,TRBV27,few,13,-,CASSLILDYEQYF,TGTGCCAGCAGTTTAATATTAGACTACGAGCAGTACTTC
TRBJ2-3,TRBV7-2,-,16,TRBD2,CASSPLLASSTDTQYF,TGTGCCAGCAGCCCCTTACTAGCGTCTAGCACAGATACGCAGTATTTT
TRBJ2-3,TRBV20-1,-,15,-,CSAISAPRGTDTQYF,TGCAGTGCTATTAGCGCCCCACGGGGCACAGATACGCAGTATTTT
TRBJ2-1,TRBV19,few,15,-,CASSIGGRSYNEQFF,TGTGCCAGTAGTATTGGAGGGAGATCCTACAATGAGCAGTTCTTC
TRBJ2-1,TRBV29-1,-,12,-,CSANSDAAQRFF,TGCAGCGCCAATTCGGACGCCGCTCAGAGGTTCTTC
TRBJ2-5,TRBV2,few,9,TRBD1,CAITGAQYF,TGTGCCATTACAGGGGCCCAGTACTTC
TRBJ2-7,TRBV5-1,-,12,-,CASSFPLGEQYF,TGCGCCAGCAGCTTTCCTTTGGGGGAGCAGTACTTC
TRBJ2-7,TRBV28,once,17,TRBD1,CASRLRPSGTGEYEQYF,TGTGCCAGCAGACTACGACCCTCCGGGACAGGGGAGTACGAGCAGTACTTC
TRBJ2-7,TRBV28,few,15,-,CASTLRPPGAYEQYF,TGTGCCAGCACACTCAGGCCCCCGGGAGCCTACGAGCAGTACTTC
TRBJ1-6,TRBV12-3/TRBV12-4,many,15,-,CASRLIRGYNSPLHF,TGTGCCAGCAGACTGATCCGGGGTTATAATTCACCCCTCCACTTT
TRBJ1-2,TRBV21-1,-,12,-,CASKQEAYGYTF,TGTGCCAGCAAACAGGAGGCCTATGGCTACACCTTC
TRBJ2-5,TRBV14,few,15,TRBD2,CASSPGPSGQETQYF,TGTGCCAGCAGCCCCGGGCCTAGCGGACAAGAGACCCAGTACTTC
TRBJ1-2,TRBV6-5,few,13,-,CASSDGTSYGYTF,TGTGCCAGCAGTGACGGGACTTCATATGGCTACACCTTC
TRBJ1-1,TRBV4-3,few,18,-,CASSQGVGQSKVNTEAFF,TGCGCCAGCAGTCAAGGCGTTGGACAGTCTAAGGTCAACACTGAAGCTTTCTTT
TRBJ2-1,TRBV7-3,-,15,TRBD2,CASSRSGGAVYEQFF,TGTGCCAGCAGCCGTAGCGGGGGGGCCGTATATGAGCAGTTCTTC
TRBJ2-1,TRBV20-1,-,11,-,CSASPYNEQFF,TGCAGTGCTAGTCCCTACAATGAGCAGTTCTTC
TRBJ1-1,TRBV30,-,13,-,CAWSRGPNTEAFF,TGTGCCTGGAGTCGGGGACCGAACACTGAAGCTTTCTTT
TRBJ1-1,TRBV11-1,many,14,-,CASSFSEMNTEAFF,TGTGCCAGCAGCTTTTCAGAGATGAACACTGAAGCTTTCTTT
TRBJ2-1,TRBV12-3/TRBV12-4,-,12,TRBD2,CASNLPSGHQFF,TGTGCCAGCAACCTTCCTAGCGGGCATCAGTTCTTC
TRBJ2-5,TRBV7-8,-,12,-,CALGQDQETQYF,TGTGCCCTGGGCCAGGACCAAGAGACCCAGTACTTC
TRBJ2-3,TRBV7-8,-,17,-,CASSLSWARLPTDTQYF,TGTGCCAGCAGCTTATCCTGGGCCCGACTACCCACAGATACGCAGTATTTT
TRBJ2-1,TRBV6-5,few,14,TRBD1,CASRGQGIGNEQFF,TGTGCCAGCAGAGGACAGGGGATTGGCAATGAGCAGTTCTTC
TRBJ2-1,TRBV21-1,-,16,-,CASSKVPFGANNEQFF,TGTGCCAGCAGCAAAGTCCCCTTTGGGGCTAACAATGAGCAGTTCTTC
TRBJ1-3,TRBV28,-,19,TRBD1,CASSLSVGTGGLSGNTIYF,TGTGCCAGCAGTTTATCCGTTGGGACAGGGGGCCTCTCTGGAAACACCATATATTTT
TRBJ1-4,TRBV5-4,few,14,TRBD1,CASSMTGGNEKLFF,TGTGCCAGCAGCATGACAGGGGGAAATGAAAAACTGTTTTTT
TRBJ2-7,TRBV6-5,-,15,TRBD1,CASSSDRGSGNEQYF,TGTGCCAGCAGTTCCGACAGGGGGAGCGGCAACGAGCAGTACTTC
TRBJ1-5,TRBV12-3/TRBV12-4,-,16,-,CASSFQAGTSNQPQHF,TGTGCCAGCAGTTTTCAGGCAGGGACTTCCAATCAGCCCCAGCATTTT
TRBJ2-3,TRBV7-9,-,13,-,CASSPAAGDTQYF,TGTGCCAGCAGCCCTGCGGCGGGAGATACGCAGTATTTT
TRBJ2-7,TRBV5-1,few,16,TRBD2,CASSSVLAGGWYEQYF,TGCGCCAGCAGCTCCGTACTAGCGGGAGGATGGTACGAGCAGTACTTC
TRBJ2-1,TRBV20-1,-,11,-,CSAMRHNEQFF,TGCAGTGCTATGCGCCACAATGAGCAGTTCTTC
TRBJ2-1,TRBV2,few,16,TRBD2,CASSEEERGAYNEQFF,TGTGCCAGCAGTGAAGAGGAGCGGGGGGCTTACAATGAGCAGTTCTTC
TRBJ2-4,TRBV29-1,few,12,-,CSVEGTKNIQYF,TGCAGCGTAGAAGGGACAAAGAACATTCAGTACTTC
TRBJ1-2,TRBV29-1,-,11,-,CSVGVNYGYTF,TGCAGCGTCGGGGTTAACTATGGCTACACCTTC
TRBJ2-1,TRBV9,-,16,TRBD2,CASSTRAGGWDNEQFF,TGTGCCAGCAGCACACGTGCGGGGGGATGGGACAATGAGCAGTTCTTC
TRBJ2-3,TRBV7-8,-,16,-,CASSPRWRRATGTQYF,TGTGCCAGCAGCCCCCGATGGCGGAGGGCCACAGGTACGCAGTATTTT
TRBJ2-1,TRBV25-1,few,15,TRBD2,CASSEGLADYNEQFF,TGTGCCAGCAGTGAAGGACTAGCGGACTACAATGAGCAGTTCTTC
TRBJ1-1,TRBV27,few,15,TRBD1,CASSGAGGWNTEAFF,TGTGCCAGCAGTGGGGCAGGGGGATGGAACACTGAAGCTTTCTTT
TRBJ2-1,TRBV2,-,15,TRBD1,CASSVGDRAYNEQFF,TGTGCCAGCAGTGTTGGGGACAGGGCCTACAATGAGCAGTTCTTC
TRBJ1-5,TRBV19,-,15,TRBD1,CASSTTGGTFQPQHF,TGTGCCAGTAGTACGACAGGGGGCACTTTTCAGCCCCAGCATTTT
TRBJ1-6,TRBV29-1,few,18,TRBD1,CSVETEKQGHSYNSPLHF,TGCAGCGTTGAAACCGAGAAACAGGGGCACTCCTATAATTCACCCCTCCACTTT
TRBJ2-1,TRBV7-6,-,13,-,CASSLSPASDQFF,TGTGCCAGCAGCCTATCGCCGGCTAGCGATCAGTTCTTC
TRBJ2-7,TRBV4-3,-,14,-,CASSQSKGHYEQYF,TGCGCCAGCAGCCAATCCAAGGGACACTACGAGCAGTACTTC
TRBJ1-6,TRBV30,-,12,-,CACRRGDSPLHF,TGTGCCTGCAGGAGGGGGGATTCACCCCTCCACTTT
TRBJ1-5,TRBV5-6,-,17,-,CASSPRPGPAGNQPQHF,TGTGCCAGCAGCCCGAGGCCAGGCCCTGCGGGCAATCAGCCCCAGCATTTT
TRBJ2-7,TRBV25-1,-,17,TRBD2,CASSETPGTSGPGEQYF,TGTGCCAGCAGTGAAACCCCCGGGACTAGCGGCCCAGGCGAGCAGTACTTC
TRBJ2-7,TRBV29-1,many,12,-,CSVTSGTYEQYF,TGCAGCGTTACATCAGGGACCTACGAGCAGTACTTC
TRBJ2-7,TRBV28,-,14,TRBD2,CASRRGGPIYEQYF,TGTGCCAGCAGACGGGGGGGTCCCATCTACGAGCAGTACTTC
TRBJ2-7,TRBV4-3,few,16,TRBD2,CASSQRSTGGPYEQYF,TGCGCCAGCAGCCAGCGTAGTACGGGGGGACCCTACGAGCAGTACTTC
TRBJ2-3,TRBV20-1,-,14,TRBD1,CSAPGTENTDTQYF,TGCAGTGCTCCCGGGACAGAGAACACAGATACGCAGTATTTT
TRBJ2-1,TRBV29-1,few,14,TRBD1,CSAEPGTGTNEQFF,TGCAGCGCCGAACCCGGGACAGGGACGAATGAGCAGTTCTTC
TRBJ2-7,TRBV5-1,-,15,-,CASSSAAGSGDEQYF,TGCGCCAGCAGCTCCGCCGCAGGGTCCGGGGACGAGCAGTACTTC
TRBJ2-3,TRBV5-1,-,15,TRBD1,CASSPGTDLTDTQYF,TGCGCCAGCAGCCCCGGGACAGACCTCACAGATACGCAGTATTTT